Listed below are T cell receptor beta chains from one sample, sequenced in a study of T cells in narcolepsy. Repertoires were generated with immunoSEQ multiplex PCR, while TCRdb's copy carries only in-frame clones and drops some. The table records roughly 25,000 clones, approximately 85% of them present only once. The specimen sequenced was CD45RA- memory CD4+ T cells from PBMCs. The origin of the receptors is a human donor with narcolepsy. CDR3s include the opening cysteine and the closing phenylalanine or tryptophan. The order of the fields is clone size, D gene, V gene, J gene, CDR3 protein, CDR3 DNA. A D gene is named only where the DNA matches it firmly. A clone size is listed for some rows: how often the clone was seen (once, few, many), or a class if it is expanded.

-	TRBD2	TRBV19	TRBJ2-2	CASSTLLAGTNTGELFF	TGTGCCAGTAGTACCCTACTAGCGGGGACGAACACCGGGGAGCTGTTTTTT
-	-	TRBV6-1	TRBJ2-1	CASRSGQSSYNEQFF	TGTGCCAGCAGATCAGGGCAATCCTCCTACAATGAGCAGTTCTTC
-	-	TRBV21-1	TRBJ1-1	CASGKDTGGTWSMNTEAFF	TGTGCCAGCGGAAAAGATACAGGGGGAACTTGGTCCATGAACACTGAAGCTTTCTTT
-	-	TRBV6-1	TRBJ2-7	CASSAIYEQYF	TGTGCCAGCAGCGCTATTTACGAGCAGTACTTC
-	TRBD2	TRBV18	TRBJ2-7	CASSPLLAGGSYEQYF	TGTGCCAGCTCACCGCTCCTAGCGGGAGGGAGCTACGAGCAGTACTTC
-	-	TRBV19	TRBJ1-2	CASSVQGANYGYTF	TGTGCCAGTAGTGTGCAGGGTGCTAACTATGGCTACACCTTC
-	TRBD1	TRBV2	TRBJ1-5	CASSPRGTGYSNQPQHF	TGTGCCAGCAGCCCCAGGGGGACAGGGTATAGCAATCAGCCCCAGCATTTT
-	-	TRBV30	TRBJ2-4	CAWGHVSGAGNIQYF	TGTGCCTGGGGACACGTCAGTGGGGCCGGAAACATTCAGTACTTC
-	-	TRBV5-1	TRBJ1-1	CASSLAGGNTEAFF	TGCGCCAGCAGCTTGGCCGGGGGGAACACTGAAGCTTTCTTT
few	-	TRBV7-6	TRBJ1-1	CASSLRSGMNTEAFF	TGTGCCAGCAGCTTAAGGTCGGGAATGAACACTGAAGCTTTCTTT
-	-	TRBV16	TRBJ2-2	CASSQSGAFWDTGELFF	TGTGCCAGCAGCCAATCGGGGGCATTTTGGGACACCGGGGAGCTGTTTTTT
-	TRBD2	TRBV11-3	TRBJ2-3	CASSRLASTDTQYF	TGTGCCAGCAGTCGACTAGCTTCGACAGATACGCAGTATTTT
once	-	TRBV2	TRBJ2-7	CASSVDGPSYEQYF	TGTGCCAGCAGTGTCGATGGGCCTTCCTACGAGCAGTACTTC
once	-	TRBV30	TRBJ2-7	CAWTGDTYEQYF	TGTGCCTGGACCGGGGATACCTACGAGCAGTACTTC
-	TRBD1	TRBV2	TRBJ1-2	CASSRTGTNYGYTF	TGTGCCAGCAGTAGGACAGGGACTAACTATGGCTACACCTTC
-	TRBD2	TRBV19	TRBJ2-5	CASSVTSGFKPQYF	TGTGCCAGTAGTGTAACTAGCGGCTTCAAGCCCCAGTACTTC
-	TRBD1	TRBV27	TRBJ1-2	CASSLLPGQQKNGYTF	TGTGCCAGCAGTTTACTTCCGGGACAGCAGAAAAATGGCTACACCTTC
-	TRBD1	TRBV2	TRBJ1-2	CASSALTQGVNGYTF	TGTGCCAGCAGTGCCTTGACCCAGGGGGTGAATGGCTACACCTTC